This T cell receptor beta chain is from a study of early T cells in non-severe SARS-CoV-2 infection (dated by TCRdb to the early 2020s). Concerning the study at large: Because TCR sequencing relied on bulk RNA taken from unsorted whole blood, pairing of alpha and beta chains was not possible.

Receptor amplification or capture employed 5' RACE. The sequencer was a NextSeq 500. Unique molecular identifiers were attached to individual cDNA molecules in the TCR library protocol so that sequencing error and PCR bias could be corrected. Both TCR alpha and beta chains were sequenced, and tight co-correlation was observed between alpha and beta sequence abundances in each sample. Processing in the source paper ran as follows. V gene, J gene and CDR3 annotation of TCR sequences was performed with Decombinator V4. Expanded TCRs were defined as changing significantly between any two time points under a Poisson model with p below 0.0001. Abundances of TCRs were expressed as counts per million after normalisation to the total number of TCRs sequenced in each sample. TRAV1-2 paired with TRAJ12, TRAJ20 or TRAJ33 defined MAIT TCRs, while TRAV10 paired with TRAJ18 defined iNKT TCRs. A search of VDJdb, accessed on 1 November 2021, was run for TCRs annotated to CMV, EBV and SARS-CoV-2, with TCRs annotated for multiple antigens excluded. TCRdb reran the public reads through fastp at Q25 and MiXCR, keeping productive beta chains. Identical CDR3 protein sequences are pooled into one entry, listed with their most common genes and DNA. TCRdb, not the authors, supplied the V and J calls. This sample is represented by tens of thousands of distinct CDR3 sequences; roughly 16% of them were singletons. 4.1% of the sample is taken by the ten largest.

This clonotype was found a few times. Its binding antigen is unknown. No base quality values were provided; no much bigger clone lies one nucleotide off. Findings and caveats that apply to the study as a whole: VDJdb matching was skewed toward anti-spike CD8 responses and likely underestimated virus-specific expansions, missing private and CD4 specificities.

For this chain, trimming is 2 bases at the V end and 4 bases at the J end, and the number of junction bases without a gene match is 15. The CDR3 numbers 18 residues from cysteine through phenylalanine. Only the CDR3 portion is preserved as DNA: 54 bases, with reading frame beginning at the first base. The germline V gene supplies CDR1 MNHEY and CDR2 SVGEGT. This was a case-control study nested in a cohort of healthcare workers in London, UK, who had nasopharyngeal swab PCR tests and blood samples taken every week. Healthcare workers were recruited during the week of the UK lockdown, between 23 and 31 March 2020, and followed weekly for up to about 15 weeks.

The chain is assembled from TRBV6-2 or TRBV6-3 and TRBJ1-1; 8 of the junction bases match TRBD1. The sequence derives from an adult who was a healthcare worker with PCR-confirmed SARS-CoV-2 infection or an uninfected control (not recorded which). The input for sequencing was whole blood, taken at baseline. In nucleotides, the sequence is TGTGCCAGCAGTTACCCGATGGACAGGGACAAGAGTAGCACTGAAGCTTTCTTT. This encodes CASSYPMDRDKSSTEAFF.